This T cell receptor (beta chain) was sequenced during a study of cytomegalovirus exposure and HLA in healthy donors. PCR primers comprised 60 Vbeta and 13 Jbeta primers. The table came from immunoSEQ multiplex PCR; TCRdb's copy has only in-frame clones and leaves some out. The sample has about 150,000 clones; 73% are singletons. The sequence was obtained from a woman aged 18-29 years in good health and CMV-seronegative. Sequences were obtained from PBMCs.

The CDR3 is CASSPSGTEEFF. The CDR3 DNA reads TGTGCCAGCTCTCCCTCCGGGACAGAGGAGTTCTTC. This sequence joins TRBV6-6 and TRBJ2-1; 7 nucleotides line up with TRBD1. V lost 8 bases and J lost 14; bases outside the gene matches: 12. Germline assignment: CDR1 MNHNY and CDR2 SVGAGI (reference sequence). The length of the CDR3 is 12 residues.